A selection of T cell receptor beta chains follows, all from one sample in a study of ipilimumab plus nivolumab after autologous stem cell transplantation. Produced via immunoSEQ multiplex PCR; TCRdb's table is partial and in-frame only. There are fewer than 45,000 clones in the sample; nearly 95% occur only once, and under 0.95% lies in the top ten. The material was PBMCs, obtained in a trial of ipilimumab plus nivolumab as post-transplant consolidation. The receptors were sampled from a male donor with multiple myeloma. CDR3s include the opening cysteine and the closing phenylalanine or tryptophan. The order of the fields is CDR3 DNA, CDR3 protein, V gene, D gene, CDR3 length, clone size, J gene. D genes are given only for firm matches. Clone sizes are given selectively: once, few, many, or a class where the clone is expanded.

cdr3_nt: TGTGCCAGCAGCCCGTCTCTAGCCTACAATGAGCAGTTCTTC
cdr3_aa: CASSPSLAYNEQFF
v_call: TRBV14
d_call: -
cdr3_length: 14
clone_size: -
j_call: TRBJ2-1

cdr3_nt: TGCGCCAGCAGCCAAACCGGGACAGGGGCGGACACCGGGGAGCTGTTTTTT
cdr3_aa: CASSQTGTGADTGELFF
v_call: TRBV4-1
d_call: TRBD1
cdr3_length: 17
clone_size: -
j_call: TRBJ2-2

cdr3_nt: TGTGCCTCCCCCTCGGGGGCAGGGGAGAGGACCCAGTACTTC
cdr3_aa: CASPSGAGERTQYF
v_call: TRBV30
d_call: -
cdr3_length: 14
clone_size: few
j_call: TRBJ2-5

cdr3_nt: TGTGCCAGCAGTAAAACTACCGGGGGCTACACCTTC
cdr3_aa: CASSKTTGGYTF
v_call: TRBV27
d_call: -
cdr3_length: 12
clone_size: -
j_call: TRBJ1-2

cdr3_nt: TGTGCCAGCAGCTTGAGTTCCAGGGTCGAGCAGTACTTC
cdr3_aa: CASSLSSRVEQYF
v_call: TRBV5-8
d_call: -
cdr3_length: 13
clone_size: -
j_call: TRBJ2-7

cdr3_nt: TGTGCCAGCAGCGGCCGGGACACGGATCGCTACGAGCAGTACTTC
cdr3_aa: CASSGRDTDRYEQYF
v_call: TRBV9
d_call: -
cdr3_length: 15
clone_size: -
j_call: TRBJ2-7

cdr3_nt: TGTGCCAGCAGCTTTTCGGGGGTAGGGGACATTCAGTACTTC
cdr3_aa: CASSFSGVGDIQYF
v_call: TRBV5-6
d_call: -
cdr3_length: 14
clone_size: -
j_call: TRBJ2-4

cdr3_nt: TGTGCCAGTAGCCGTTGGACAGGGGCGACTAACTATGGCTACACCTTC
cdr3_aa: CASSRWTGATNYGYTF
v_call: TRBV19
d_call: TRBD1
cdr3_length: 16
clone_size: -
j_call: TRBJ1-2

cdr3_nt: TGTGCCAGCAGTTTATTCCTTAGCGGGAGGGCCTGGCAGACCCAGTACTTC
cdr3_aa: CASSLFLSGRAWQTQYF
v_call: TRBV28
d_call: TRBD2
cdr3_length: 17
clone_size: -
j_call: TRBJ2-5

cdr3_nt: TGCGCCAGCAGCCAAGTCGGGGGCTACGAGCAGTACTTC
cdr3_aa: CASSQVGGYEQYF
v_call: TRBV4-3
d_call: -
cdr3_length: 13
clone_size: -
j_call: TRBJ2-7

cdr3_nt: TGTGCCAGCACTCTAGAGGGACAGGGGGCCTCTGGAAACACCATATATTTT
cdr3_aa: CASTLEGQGASGNTIYF
v_call: TRBV28
d_call: TRBD1
cdr3_length: 17
clone_size: -
j_call: TRBJ1-3

cdr3_nt: TGTGCCTGGAGTGGAGACAGCACCGGGGAGCTGTTTTTT
cdr3_aa: CAWSGDSTGELFF
v_call: TRBV30
d_call: -
cdr3_length: 13
clone_size: -
j_call: TRBJ2-2